The 23 T cell receptor beta chains in this list originate from one sample, sequenced in a study of cytomegalovirus exposure and HLA in healthy donors. Vbeta (60) and Jbeta (13) primers were used in the PCR. The method was immunoSEQ multiplex PCR; TCRdb's version includes in-frame clones alone and lacks a portion of them. In the table there are around 96,000 clones, approximately 64% of which are singletons. Sequenced material: PBMCs. The receptor source for this set is a man between 60 and 75 years old in good health and CMV-seronegative.

This sequence joins TRBV14 and TRBJ2-3; 9 positions match TRBD2. Trimming took 1 base from V and 2 from J; bases not matched to a gene: 7. The CDR3 totals 17 residues. Looked up from germline, CDR1 is SGHDN and CDR2 is FVKESK. The CDR3 bases are TGTGCCAGCAGCCAAGGGGGAGCGGGGGGCTACACAGATACGCAGTATTTT. Translated: CASSQGGAGGYTDTQYF.

The gene calls are TRBV6-1 and TRBJ1-2; 8 bases line up with TRBD1. Germline CDR1 reads MNHNS; CDR2 reads SASEGT. After removal of 6 bases from V and 6 bases from J, the junction contained 12 bases not matched to a gene. This CDR3 spans 15 amino acids. This CDR3 reads CASRYQSAGGHGYTF. The CDR3 DNA reads TGTGCCAGCAGGTATCAGTCAGCAGGGGGCCATGGCTACACCTTC.

This rearrangement joins TRBV28 to TRBJ1-5; 7 positions agree with TRBD1. CDR1 MDHEN and CDR2 SYDVKM come from the germline V gene. This CDR3 has 15 amino acids. J was trimmed by 0 bases and V by 4 bases; bases with no gene match: 3. The CDR3 DNA sequence: TGTGCCAGCAGTTGGACAGGTGTTAGCAATCAGCCCCAGCATTTT. It translates to CASSWTGVSNQPQHF.

This chain joins TRBV5-1 and TRBJ2-7, with D perhaps matching TRBD2 (5 bases). This CDR3 is built from 13 residues. Germline CDR1 and CDR2: SGHRS and YFSETQ. V was cut by 1 base and J by 12 bases, with 17 bases left in between. The DNA for the CDR3 is TGCGCCAGCAGCTTGTCAGTGGGCGGCCGGGGGTACTTC. It encodes CASSLSVGGRGYF.

This clone appeared a few times. V and J are TRBV9 and TRBJ1-4; 11 bases match TRBD1. Germline CDR1 and CDR2: SGDLS and YYNGEE. J gave up 8 bases and V 3 bases, and 6 bases lay outside the gene matches. This CDR3 contains 15 residues. CDR3 region: CASSAWDRGNEKLFF. The CDR3 bases are TGTGCCAGCAGCGCCTGGGACAGGGGGAACGAAAAACTGTTTTTT.

The chain combines TRBV6-5 with TRBJ2-3; D is undetermined. Germline lookup yields CDR1 MNHEY and CDR2 SVGAGI. Trimming removed 5 bases from V and 7 bases from J, with 10 bases in between. The CDR3 spans 12 residues. The CDR3 region has the DNA TGTGCCAGCAGTCCCAGTAAGAATACGCAGTATTTT. This sequence encodes CASSPSKNTQYF.

This chain links TRBV30 with TRBJ2-7, with 8 bases identical to TRBD2. With 4 bases clipped from V and 8 bases from J, the junction kept 16 bases outside the gene matches. Germline lookup yields CDR1 GTSNPN and CDR2 SVGIG (reference sequence). The CDR3 has 15 residues. The CDR3 sequence is CAWTVTGGRGAKQYF. The CDR3 nucleotides are TGTGCCTGGACCGTCACGGGAGGGCGTGGGGCTAAGCAGTACTTC.

V usage is TRBV6-1 and J usage is TRBJ1-5; D perhaps matches TRBD1 (6 bases). Germline values: CDR1 MNHNS, CDR2 SASEGT. The CDR3 length is 17 residues. Trimming took 2 bases from V and 4 from J, leaving 18 bases between them. The CDR3 reads CASSERPISGANQPQHF. In DNA form, the CDR3 reads TGTGCCAGCAGTGAACGCCCAATCTCAGGGGCAAATCAGCCCCAGCATTTT.

The chain recombines TRBV6-6 with TRBJ2-1, with 7 bases fitting TRBD2. The CDR3 is made up of 14 amino acids. V dropped 8 bases and J dropped 8; count of bases not matched to a gene: 12. Germline CDR1 and CDR2: MNHNY and SVGAGI (reference sequence). The CDR3 bases are TGTGCCAGCTTAAGCGGGGCCTCGGGGGATGAGCAGTTCTTC. Its protein is CASLSGASGDEQFF.

The V gene is TRBV27, the J gene TRBJ1-1, with 7 positions matching TRBD1. V shed 0 bases and J 1 base; nucleotides not matched to a gene: 5. CDR1 and CDR2 from the germline V gene are MNHEY and SMNVEV (reference sequence). The CDR3 covers 16 residues. CDR3 sequence (DNA): TGTGCCAGCAGTTTATCGGCCGGGACAGAGAACACTGAAGCTTTCTTT. It specifies CASSLSAGTENTEAFF.

V is TRBV10-1 and J is TRBJ2-5; 10 bases map to TRBD1. The germline gives CDR1 WNHNN, CDR2 SYGVQD (reference sequence). Unmatched junction bases numbered 4, after V lost 5 bases and J lost 1 base. The CDR3 length is 15 residues. CDR3 sequence (DNA): TGCGCCAGCAGTCTGACAGGGGGCTCCCAAGAGACCCAGTACTTC. As protein: CASSLTGGSQETQYF.

The chain uses TRBV10-1 and TRBJ2-3; the D gene is possibly TRBD2 (6 bases). V lost 0 bases, J lost 7 bases, and 14 bases lay in between. The CDR3 contains 15 residues. The germline gives CDR1 WNHNN, CDR2 SYGVQD (reference sequence). In DNA form, the CDR3 reads TGCGCCAGCAGTGAGTCAATTGGGGGGATAAATACGCAGTATTTT. It encodes CASSESIGGINTQYF.

This sequence joins TRBV6-5 and TRBJ2-3; TRBD2 is a possible D gene (6 bases). CDR1 is MNHEY, CDR2 SVGAGI, per germline. The CDR3 loop spans 13 amino acids. Trimming removed 5 bases from V and 4 bases from J, with 10 bases in between. The CDR3 loop is CASSPPGADTQYF. CDR3 bases: TGTGCCAGCAGTCCCCCGGGAGCAGATACGCAGTATTTT.

This chain joins TRBV11-3 and TRBJ2-7; perhaps TRBD2 as D (6 bases). This CDR3 is 12 amino acids long. V dropped 5 bases and J dropped 4 bases, with 9 bases sitting between them. The germline gives CDR1 SGHNT, CDR2 YENEEA. In DNA, the CDR3 is TGTGCCAGCAGCCTTAGCGGTTACGAGCAGTACTTC. Protein sequence: CASSLSGYEQYF.

This chain connects TRBV10-3 to TRBJ1-4, with a weak D call TRBD1 (6 bases). The V end was cut by 8 bases, the J end by 5 bases, with 18 bases between. CDR1 is ENHRY, CDR2 SYGVKD, per germline. CDR3 size: 15 residues. CDR3: CAIASSTGMNEKLFF. The CDR3 DNA reads as TGTGCCATCGCTAGTAGTACAGGGATGAATGAAAAACTGTTTTTT.

The sample holds a few counts of this clone. This chain connects TRBV5-1 to TRBJ1-2; 7 bases agree with TRBD1. Per the germline V gene, CDR1 is SGHRS and CDR2 is YFSETQ. The CDR3 consists of 16 residues. The V gene end was trimmed by 3 bases and the J gene end by 2 bases; junction bases not matched to a gene: 10. Here the CDR3 DNA reads TGCGCCAGCAGCTCAACCACCGGGACAGCCAACTATGGCTACACCTTC. Its translation is CASSSTTGTANYGYTF.

CDR3 region: CASSPGLAGGPGEQYF. The CDR3 DNA reads as TGTGCCAGCAGCCCTGGCCTAGCGGGAGGGCCGGGGGAGCAGTACTTC. The gene calls are TRBV13 and TRBJ2-7, with 12 bases identical to TRBD2. CDR1 is PRHDT and CDR2 is FYEKMQ in the germline V gene (reference sequence). There are 16 residues in the CDR3. The V segment lost 5 bases and the J segment 7 bases; nucleotides outside the gene matches: 12.

This chain joins TRBV5-6 and TRBJ2-1; 10 nucleotides agree with TRBD2. Germline-derived CDR1 and CDR2 are SGHDT and YYEEEE. The CDR3 has 13 residues. The junction had 7 bases not matched to a gene; V was cut back by 2 bases and J by 14 bases. The CDR3 bases are TGTGCCAGCAGCTTATACCGGACTAGCGGTGAGTTCTTC. This encodes CASSLYRTSGEFF.

The chain couples TRBV9 to TRBJ2-7; a weak D match, TRBD1 (6 bases). Germline CDR1 reads SGDLS; CDR2 reads YYNGEE. V was cut by 3 bases and J by 9 bases, with 19 bases left in between. The CDR3 has 14 residues. CDR3 protein: CASSETDSLSVQYF. In nucleotides, the CDR3 is TGTGCCAGCAGCGAAACGGACAGTCTATCAGTGCAGTACTTC.

This rearrangement joins TRBV6-1 to TRBJ2-1, with TRBD2 matching 9 bases. Trimming cost V 5 bases and J 12 bases; bases outside gene matches: 14. Germline V CDR1 and CDR2: MNHNS, SASEGT. The CDR3 runs to 15 residues. The CDR3 sequence is CASSTLTSGTMRQFF. The CDR3 region has the DNA TGTGCCAGCAGTACTTTGACTAGCGGTACAATGAGGCAGTTCTTC.

A single count supports this clone. The chain joins TRBV10-1 to TRBJ2-1; 10 nucleotides align to TRBD2. J gave up 7 bases and V 1 base, and 7 bases lay outside the gene matches. CDR3 size: 16 residues. Germline V gene sequence: CDR1 WNHNN, CDR2 SYGVQD (reference sequence). CDR3 in DNA: TGCGCCAGCAGTGAGTACGCTAGCGGGAGTGGTAATGAGCAGTTCTTC. It specifies CASSEYASGSGNEQFF.

As to this clone: Since no conserved phenylalanine or tryptophan closes the CDR3, a read error is the likely cause. The CDR3 loop is CASSLQGYGYTL. In nucleotides, the CDR3 is TGTGCCAGCAGCTTACAGGGGTATGGCTACACCCTC. The rearrangement links TRBV5-6 to TRBJ1-2; 7 bases are shared with TRBD1. Looked up from germline, CDR1 is SGHDT and CDR2 is YYEEEE. V was clipped by 2 bases and J by 5 bases; unmatched bases: 0. CDR3 size: 12 residues.

The V and J genes are TRBV19 and TRBJ1-1; no firm D call. The CDR3 loop spans 13 amino acids. The germline CDR1 and CDR2 sequences are LNHDA and SQIVND (reference sequence). V was shortened by 7 bases and J by 4 bases, with 13 bases between the two germline ends. The CDR3: CASTQWEGTEAFF. CDR3 in DNA: TGTGCCAGTACCCAATGGGAGGGCACTGAAGCTTTCTTT. Combining the CDR3 with reference TRBV19 and TRBJ1-1 gives the whole variable domain DGGITQSPKYLFRKEGQNVTLSCEQNLNHDAMYWYRQDPGQGLRLIYYSQIVNDFQKGDIAEGYSVSREKKESFPLTVTSAQKNPTAFYLCASTQWEGTEAFFGQGTRLTVV.